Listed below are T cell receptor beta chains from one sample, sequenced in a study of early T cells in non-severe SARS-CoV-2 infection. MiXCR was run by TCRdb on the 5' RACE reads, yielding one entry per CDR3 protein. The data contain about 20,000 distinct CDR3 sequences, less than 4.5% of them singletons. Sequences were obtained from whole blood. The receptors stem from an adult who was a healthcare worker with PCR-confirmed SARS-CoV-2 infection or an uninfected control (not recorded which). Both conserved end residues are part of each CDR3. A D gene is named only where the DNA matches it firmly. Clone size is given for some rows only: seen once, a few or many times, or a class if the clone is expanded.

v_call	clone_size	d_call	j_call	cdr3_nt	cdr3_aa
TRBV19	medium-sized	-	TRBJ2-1	TGTGCCAGTAGTATTGGCAGGGAGGCCTACAATGAGCAGTTCTTC	CASSIGREAYNEQFF
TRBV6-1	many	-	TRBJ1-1	TGTGCCAGCAGTGCCAGAAGCGGGGGGGCCCTGAACACTGAAGCTTTCTTT	CASSARSGGALNTEAFF
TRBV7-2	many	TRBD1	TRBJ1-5	TGTGCCAGCAAAAGACAGGGGGGCAATCAGCCCCAGCATTTT	CASKRQGGNQPQHF
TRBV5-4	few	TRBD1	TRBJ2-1	TGTGCCAGCAGCTCCCGACAGGGGCTTTCCTACAATGAGCAGTTCTTC	CASSSRQGLSYNEQFF
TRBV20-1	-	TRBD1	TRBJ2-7	TGCAGTGCTCAGGACAGGGGGCATTCCTACGAGCAGTACTTC	CSAQDRGHSYEQYF
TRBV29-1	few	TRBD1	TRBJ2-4	TGCAGCGTAAGACAGGGTTGGGAGAAAGCCAAAAACATTCAGTACTTC	CSVRQGWEKAKNIQYF
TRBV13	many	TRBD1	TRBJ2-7	TGTGCCAGCAGCTTGAACAGGGGCTCCTACGAGCAGTACTTC	CASSLNRGSYEQYF
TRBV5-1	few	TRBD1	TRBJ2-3	TGCGCCAGCAGCTGGGACAGGGTCACAGACACGCAGTATTTT	CASSWDRVTDTQYF
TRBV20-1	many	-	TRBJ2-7	TGCAGTGCTCGGAAGGACAGATACGAGCAGTACTTC	CSARKDRYEQYF
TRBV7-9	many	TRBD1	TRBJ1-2	TGTGCCAGCAGCCATTACAGGGGCTCTAACTATGGCTACACCTTC	CASSHYRGSNYGYTF
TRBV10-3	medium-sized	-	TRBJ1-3	TGTGCCATCAGTGACGGGTCTGGAAACACCATATATTTT	CAISDGSGNTIYF
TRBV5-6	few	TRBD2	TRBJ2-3	TGTGCCAGCAGCTTCCTCCAGGCGGGGGGGACAGATACGCAGTATTTT	CASSFLQAGGTDTQYF
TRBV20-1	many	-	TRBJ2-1	TGCAGTCCCCTGAGGGGTGAGCAGTTCTTC	CSPLRGEQFF
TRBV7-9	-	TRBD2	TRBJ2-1	TGTGCCAGCAGCCCCCCTACTAGCGGGGGCCGGACAGAGCAGTTCTTC	CASSPPTSGGRTEQFF
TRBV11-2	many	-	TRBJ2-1	TGTGCCAGCAGCCAAGAAGGAGGAGATTACAATGAGCAGTTCTTC	CASSQEGGDYNEQFF
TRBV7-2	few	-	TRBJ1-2	TGTGCCAGCAGCCCTCAACTTGACAGCCCTCGCCTTAACTATGGCTACACCTTC	CASSPQLDSPRLNYGYTF
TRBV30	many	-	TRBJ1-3	TGTGCCTGGACAGGGGCTGGAAACACCATATATTTT	CAWTGAGNTIYF
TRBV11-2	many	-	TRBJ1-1	TGTGCCAGCAGTTACGGTGGGGCAGGCCTCGAAGCTTTCTTT	CASSYGGAGLEAFF
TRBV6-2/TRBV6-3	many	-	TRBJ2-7	TGTGCCAGCAGTTACTCGATTGGGGGAACCCACTCCTACGAGCAGTACTTC	CASSYSIGGTHSYEQYF
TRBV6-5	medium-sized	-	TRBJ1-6	TGTGCCAGCAGCCGCGGGACCGATCTTTCCTCCTATAATTCACCCCTCCACTTT	CASSRGTDLSSYNSPLHF
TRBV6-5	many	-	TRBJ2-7	TGTGCCAGCAGTACAGGGAACGAGCAGTACTTC	CASSTGNEQYF
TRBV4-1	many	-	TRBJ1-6	TGCGCCAGCAGCCAACACTTAACACAGGCTGGGAATTCACCCCTCCACTTT	CASSQHLTQAGNSPLHF
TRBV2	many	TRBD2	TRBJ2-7	TGTGCCAGCAGTCGACTAGCCGACGAGCAGTACTTC	CASSRLADEQYF
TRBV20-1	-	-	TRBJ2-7	TGCAGTGCTAGAGCAACCCACAGCTCCTACGAGCAGTACTTC	CSARATHSSYEQYF
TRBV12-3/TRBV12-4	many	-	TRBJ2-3	TGTGCCAGCAGTTTTTTTTCAGATACGCAGTATTTT	CASSFFSDTQYF
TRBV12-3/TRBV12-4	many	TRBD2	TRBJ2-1	TGTGCCAGCAGTAAAATGACTAGCGGGGGGGGTTATGAGCAGTTCTTC	CASSKMTSGGGYEQFF
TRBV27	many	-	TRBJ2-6	TGTGCCAGCAGTTCGTTAGGGGCTGGGGCCAACGTCCTGACTTTC	CASSSLGAGANVLTF
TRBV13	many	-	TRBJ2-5	TGTGCCAGCAGCCCCAGGAGGGGGGAGACCCAGTACTTC	CASSPRRGETQYF
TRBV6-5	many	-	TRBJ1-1	TGTGCCAGCAGTTACTCGATCGGGCAGGAGGGGTATTTGGAGGTGTTGGCTGAAGCTTTCTTT	CASSYSIGQEGYLEVLAEAFF
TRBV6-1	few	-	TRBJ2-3	TGTGCCAGCAGTGGACGGTCTTCGGCCCTGGATACGCAGTATTTT	CASSGRSSALDTQYF
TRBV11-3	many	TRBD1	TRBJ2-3	TGTGCCAGCAGCGCGGGACAGGGGATGGCGTATTTT	CASSAGQGMAYF
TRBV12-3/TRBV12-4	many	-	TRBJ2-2	TGTGCCAGCAGTTTTGTTCTGACCGGGGAGCTGTTTTTT	CASSFVLTGELFF
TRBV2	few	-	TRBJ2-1	TGTGCCAGCACCCTCCCCCCGGGGGCTGAGCAGTTCTTC	CASTLPPGAEQFF
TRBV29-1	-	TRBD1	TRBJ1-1	TGCAGCGTCGATCTGGGACAGGGCATGAACACTGAAGCTTTCTTT	CSVDLGQGMNTEAFF
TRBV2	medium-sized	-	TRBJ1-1	TGTGCCAGCAGTGAAGCGTGGGGTGAAGCTTTCTTT	CASSEAWGEAFF
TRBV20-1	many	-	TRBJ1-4	TGCAGTGCTAGAGATCTTCGGGCGTCTAATGAAAAACTGTTTTTT	CSARDLRASNEKLFF
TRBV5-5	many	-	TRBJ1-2	TGTGCCAGCAGCTCCATGGGAAGGGGCACTAGCTACACCTTC	CASSSMGRGTSYTF
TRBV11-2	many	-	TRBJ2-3	TGTGCCAGCAGCTTACAGGGGATAGATACGCAGTATTTT	CASSLQGIDTQYF
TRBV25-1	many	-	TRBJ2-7	TGTGCCAGCAGTGCTACCACAGGGTTTTACGAGCAGTACTTC	CASSATTGFYEQYF
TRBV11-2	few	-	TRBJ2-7	TGTGCCAGCAGCTTAGGGGTAGGGACATCCTACTCCTACGAGCAGTACTTC	CASSLGVGTSYSYEQYF
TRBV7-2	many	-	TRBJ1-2	TGTGCCAGCAGCTTAGTCCCAGGGCCTTATGGCTACACCTTC	CASSLVPGPYGYTF
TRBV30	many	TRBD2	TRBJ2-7	TGTGCCTGGAGTATGCTGACTAGCGTCGAGCAGTACTTC	CAWSMLTSVEQYF
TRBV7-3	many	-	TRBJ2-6	TGTGCCAGCAGCTTAGAGAATCGATTCGCGGATTCTGGGGCCAACGTCCTGACTTTC	CASSLENRFADSGANVLTF
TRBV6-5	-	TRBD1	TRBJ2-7	TGTGCCAGCAGCTACGACAGGGGGCACTACGAGCAGTACTTC	CASSYDRGHYEQYF
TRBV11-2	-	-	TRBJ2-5	TGTGCCAGCAGCTACTCCCTAGGACACTTCGACGCAGAGACCCAGTACTTC	CASSYSLGHFDAETQYF
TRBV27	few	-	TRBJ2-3	TGTGCCAGCAGGTGGGGGGGCGCAGATACGCAGTATTTT	CASRWGGADTQYF
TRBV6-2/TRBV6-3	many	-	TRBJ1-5	TGTGCCACCTCAGAACCAGGGATATATAGCAATCAGCCCCAGCATTTT	CATSEPGIYSNQPQHF
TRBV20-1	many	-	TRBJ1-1	TGCAGTGCCCCGAGTCCAGGGTGGACTGAAGCTTTCTTT	CSAPSPGWTEAFF
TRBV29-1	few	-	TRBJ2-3	TGCAGCGTGGAGGTAGGGGATTCGACAGATACGCAGTATTTT	CSVEVGDSTDTQYF
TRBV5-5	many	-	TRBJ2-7	TGTGCCAGCAGCTTTTGGCAGGGTGCCTACGAGCAGTACTTC	CASSFWQGAYEQYF
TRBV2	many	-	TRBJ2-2	TGTGCCAGCAGTGACCAGGGGTCCGGGGAGCTGTTTTTT	CASSDQGSGELFF
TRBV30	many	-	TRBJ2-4	TGTGCCTGGAGTAGGGGGGGACAGCACATTCAGTACTTC	CAWSRGGQHIQYF
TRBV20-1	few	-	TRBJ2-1	TGCAGTGCTACGGGCCATGAGCAGTTCTTC	CSATGHEQFF